The rows below give T cell receptor beta chains drawn from one sample of a study of shared clonotypes between healthy human individuals. Some clones are missing from TCRdb's copy, which holds only in-frame ones; the method was immunoSEQ multiplex PCR. The sample has under 2,500,000 clones; 90% to 97% are singletons. What was sequenced was naive CD4+ T cells sorted from blood. The receptors originated from a man younger than 35 in good health. Both conserved end residues are part of each CDR3. The D gene is left open where the match is weak. Clone sizes are given selectively: once, few, many, or a class where the clone is expanded.

j_call clone_size d_call v_call cdr3_nt cdr3_aa
TRBJ2-2 - - TRBV2 TGTGCCAGCAGGGACGACAGTTACGGGGAGCTGTTTTTT CASRDDSYGELFF
TRBJ2-3 - - TRBV10-2 TGCGCCAGCAGTGATCAGGGCGGTTTCACAGATACGCAGTATTTT CASSDQGGFTDTQYF
TRBJ2-1 - TRBD2 TRBV10-3 TGTGCCATCAGTGGAGCGGGGGGGTTTCATGAGCAGTTCTTC CAISGAGGFHEQFF
TRBJ2-7 - - TRBV4-1 TGCGCCAGCAGCCAAGAAGGACGGCAGTTTAACGAGCAGTACTTC CASSQEGRQFNEQYF
TRBJ1-1 once TRBD1 TRBV7-2 TGTGCCAGCAGCGTTTCCGGGACAGGGGGTGGCACTGAAGCTTTCTTT CASSVSGTGGGTEAFF
TRBJ1-5 - - TRBV10-2 TGCGCCAGCAGTGAGTATCCGACGCCCCAGCATTTT CASSEYPTPQHF
TRBJ2-5 - TRBD2 TRBV9 TGTGCCAGCAGCGTGGATAGCGGGAGTGGGGGGGAGACCCAGTACTTC CASSVDSGSGGETQYF
TRBJ1-1 once - TRBV10-1 TGCGCCAGCAGTCCTGACACGAACACTGAAGCTTTCTTT CASSPDTNTEAFF
TRBJ2-2 - TRBD1 TRBV10-1 TGCGCCAGCAGTTCGGGACAGGGGACCGGGGAGCTGTTTTTT CASSSGQGTGELFF
TRBJ2-1 once TRBD2 TRBV5-1 TGCGCCAGCAGCTTGCCCGTAGCGGGAGGTGGCAATGAGCAGTTCTTC CASSLPVAGGGNEQFF
TRBJ1-6 - - TRBV7-2 TGTGCCAGCAGCTTGCAGCAGGCCGATAATTCACCCCTCCACTTT CASSLQQADNSPLHF
TRBJ2-1 - TRBD1 TRBV5-4 TGTGCCAGCAGCAAACAGGGGGGCAATGAGCAGTTCTTC CASSKQGGNEQFF
TRBJ2-7 - - TRBV10-3 TGTGCCATCAGTCTAGACCTATACGAGCAGTACTTC CAISLDLYEQYF
TRBJ1-1 - - TRBV7-9 TGTGCCAGCAGCTTAGTAGGGGGTTCGACTGAAGCTTTCTTT CASSLVGGSTEAFF
TRBJ2-5 once TRBD2 TRBV5-5 TGTGCCAGCAGCCTAGGAACTAGCGGGGCGGAGACCCAGTACTTC CASSLGTSGAETQYF
TRBJ2-2 - TRBD1 TRBV7-9 TGTGCCAGCAGCCTACAGGGGGCGAGGACCGGGGAGCTGTTTTTT CASSLQGARTGELFF
TRBJ1-5 few TRBD1 TRBV19 TGTGCCAGTAGTAAGCTACCGGGACAGCGCTTAAATCAGCCCCAGCATTTT CASSKLPGQRLNQPQHF
TRBJ1-2 - - TRBV30 TGTGCCTGGAAGAAGGAGGTCGGCTACACCTTC CAWKKEVGYTF
TRBJ1-4 - - TRBV20-1 TGCAGTGGATCCTCTAATGAAAAACTGTTTTTT CSGSSNEKLFF
TRBJ2-3 - TRBD1 TRBV28 TGTGCCAGCCGGACAGGGGGCGAGGCAGATACGCAGTATTTT CASRTGGEADTQYF
TRBJ1-2 - TRBD1 TRBV19 TGTGCCAGTAGTATCGGGACAGTTGGCTACACCTTC CASSIGTVGYTF
TRBJ2-7 - TRBD2 TRBV5-6 TGTGCCAGCAGCTTGCTTGGGACTAGCGACTCCTACGAGCAGTACTTC CASSLLGTSDSYEQYF
TRBJ1-2 - - TRBV28 TGTGCCAGCAGTTTGAAAGGGAATGGCTACACCTTC CASSLKGNGYTF
TRBJ2-1 - - TRBV2 TGTGCCAGCAGTGAAGAGGGACTCGGGCAATATGAGCAGTTCTTC CASSEEGLGQYEQFF
TRBJ1-1 few - TRBV28 TGTGCCAGCAGTTTACCTACAGGGAACACTGAAGCTTTCTTT CASSLPTGNTEAFF
TRBJ2-7 - - TRBV6-1 TGTGCCAGCAGTGAAGTCGGGGGGCTCTCCTACGAGCAGTACTTC CASSEVGGLSYEQYF
TRBJ2-5 - - TRBV30 TGTGCCTGGAGTATCAGGGCTTGGTACCAAGAGACCCAGTACTTC CAWSIRAWYQETQYF
TRBJ2-1 - TRBD2 TRBV7-2 TGTGCCAGCAGCACCCTAGCGGGAGGAGCCTACAATGAGCAGTTCTTC CASSTLAGGAYNEQFF
TRBJ1-1 - TRBD1 TRBV6-6 TGTGCCAGCAGTTTTGAACCGCGGACAGGAACGGAAGCTTTCTTT CASSFEPRTGTEAFF
TRBJ2-5 - TRBD2 TRBV7-8 TGTGCCAGCAGCTCCTCTCAAGCTAGCGGGAGCAATAGGGAGACCCAGTACTTC CASSSSQASGSNRETQYF
TRBJ2-5 - - TRBV7-9 TGTGCCAGCAGCTTATTCGGCCAAGAGACCCAGTACTTC CASSLFGQETQYF